Detailed here is one T cell receptor beta chain. Its antigen is unidentified. This entry belongs to a study of T cells in Graves' hyperthyroidism and ophthalmopathy. Notes on the study in general: For ophthalmopathy, model prediction preceded onset by a median roughly 6.3 months.

The length of the CDR3 is 18 residues. After removal of 2 bases from V and 0 bases from J, the junction contained 8 bases not matched to a gene. Germline V gene sequence: CDR1 SGHAT, CDR2 FQNNGV. The CDR3 regions of TCR beta were amplified from RNA transcripts. First-round RT-PCR of the TCR CDR3 relied on the HTBI primer set. From the multiplex PCR reads, TCRdb called clonotypes with MiXCR, one entry per CDR3 protein. Among about 400,000 distinct CDR3 sequences listed, about 14% were seen once. The specimen sequenced was blood. The TCR sequence derives from a man aged 18 to 29 with Graves' ophthalmopathy. This chain links TRBV11-2 with TRBJ2-7, with 12 bases aligning to TRBD2. CDR3 sequence reads: CASSLRLAGGPPSYEQYF. The DNA for the CDR3 is TGTGCCAGCAGCTTAAGGCTAGCGGGGGGGCCTCCCTCCTACGAGCAGTACTTC.